The rows below give T cell receptor beta chains drawn from one sample of a study of shared clonotypes between healthy human individuals. Generated by immunoSEQ multiplex PCR, the TCRdb table keeps only in-frame clones and is missing some. The sample records approximately 2.4 million clones, about 94% being singletons. Sequencing was performed on naive CD4+ T cells sorted from blood. The source is a man between 18 and 29 years old in good health. The CDR3 runs from the conserved cysteine through the conserved F or W. A D gene is named only where the DNA matches it firmly. Rows give clone size only sometimes, using once, few, many, or a class for an expanded clone.

J: TRBJ2-7; size: once; V: TRBV11-2; D: TRBD1; DNA: TGTGCCAGCAGCCCTAGACAGGGGGTGACCTACGAGCAGTACTTC; CDR3: CASSPRQGVTYEQYF
J: TRBJ2-2; size: -; V: TRBV7-2; D: TRBD1; DNA: TGTGCCAGCAGCACACAGGGGGGCGGTAATGCCGGGGAGCTGTTTTTT; CDR3: CASSTQGGGNAGELFF
J: TRBJ1-1; size: -; V: TRBV18; D: -; DNA: TGTGCCAGCTCACCCACAGGTAACACTGAAGCTTTCTTT; CDR3: CASSPTGNTEAFF
J: TRBJ2-7; size: -; V: TRBV27; D: TRBD1; DNA: TGTGCCAGCGGGGAGCATGGACAGGGGTCCTACGAGCAGTACTTC; CDR3: CASGEHGQGSYEQYF
J: TRBJ2-7; size: -; V: TRBV5-4; D: -; DNA: TGTGCCAGCAGCTTGGTGGGTAGCGGAACCTACGAGCAGTACTTC; CDR3: CASSLVGSGTYEQYF
J: TRBJ2-2; size: -; V: TRBV5-1; D: -; DNA: TGCGCCAGCAGCTACGTTCCGGAAGACACCGGGGAGCTGTTTTTT; CDR3: CASSYVPEDTGELFF
J: TRBJ1-1; size: -; V: TRBV30; D: -; DNA: TGTGCCAGAGATAACTCCGACGTTGGGACTGAAGCTTTCTTT; CDR3: CARDNSDVGTEAFF
J: TRBJ2-7; size: once; V: TRBV19; D: TRBD1; DNA: TGTGCCAGTAGTATCCGACAGGGCCCCTACGAGCAGTACTTC; CDR3: CASSIRQGPYEQYF
J: TRBJ2-5; size: -; V: TRBV7-2; D: -; DNA: TGTGCCAGCAGCTGGGGGGGGCAAGGAGTGACCCAGTACTTC; CDR3: CASSWGGQGVTQYF
J: TRBJ2-7; size: -; V: TRBV7-9; D: -; DNA: TGTGCCAGCAGCTTAGTTAGCTCCTACGAGCAGTACTTC; CDR3: CASSLVSSYEQYF
J: TRBJ1-2; size: -; V: TRBV6-1; D: -; DNA: TGTGCCAGCAGTGCAGCGTGGACAGCCGGCAGCTACACCTTC; CDR3: CASSAAWTAGSYTF
J: TRBJ1-6; size: few; V: TRBV28; D: -; DNA: TGTGCCAGCAGTGTCTATAATTCACCCCTCCACTTT; CDR3: CASSVYNSPLHF
J: TRBJ1-1; size: -; V: TRBV4-3; D: TRBD1; DNA: TGCGCCAGCAGCCAAGGAGCGACAGGGGGATTCACTGAAGCTTTCTTT; CDR3: CASSQGATGGFTEAFF